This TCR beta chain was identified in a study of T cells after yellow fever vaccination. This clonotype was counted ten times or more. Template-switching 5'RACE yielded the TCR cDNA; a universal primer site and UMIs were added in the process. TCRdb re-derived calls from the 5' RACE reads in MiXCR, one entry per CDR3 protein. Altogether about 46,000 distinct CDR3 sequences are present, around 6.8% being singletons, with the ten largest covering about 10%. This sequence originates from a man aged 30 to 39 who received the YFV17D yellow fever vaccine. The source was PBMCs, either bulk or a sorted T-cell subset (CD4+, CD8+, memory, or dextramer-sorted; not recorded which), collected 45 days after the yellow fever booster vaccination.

CDR3 sequence: CASSHVGGARGETQYF. CDR3 nucleotides: TGCGCCAGCAGCCACGTTGGAGGGGCAAGAGGAGAGACCCAGTACTTC. This chain connects TRBV4-1 to TRBJ2-5, with D possibly TRBD2 on 6 matching bases. This CDR3 contains 16 residues. Trimming removed 3 bases at V and 4 bases at J, with 18 bases between. Germline values: CDR1 MGHRA, CDR2 YSYEKL.